This T cell receptor beta chain is drawn from a study of cytomegalovirus exposure and HLA in healthy donors. Study-level information: There were some 120 million unique TCR beta sequences, drawn from around 180 million T cells, in an earlier analysis. Points from the study as a whole: Later, an analysis found that common viral pathogens appeared to be linked with several of the most significant clusters. The authors later linked a missense DCLRE1C variant to TCR beta V- and J-gene trimming.

CDR1 is MGHRA and CDR2 is YSYEKL in the germline V gene. This CDR3 is built from 15 residues. V dropped 1 base and J dropped 4 bases, with 14 bases sitting between them. Concerning this clone: Its antigen is unknown.

Each donor was healthy, and each was a bone marrow donor. Both 60 Vbeta primers and 13 Jbeta primers went into the PCR. Generated by immunoSEQ multiplex PCR, the TCRdb table keeps only in-frame clones and is missing some. The table lists some 50,000 clones, with 0.9% to 1.2% in the top ten. The receptor was isolated from a middle-aged woman in good health and CMV-seronegative. J is TRBJ2-7 and V is TRBV4-1; D is perhaps TRBD2 (5 bases). The sequencing sample was made of PBMCs. CDR3 DNA sequence: TGCGCCAGCAGCCAAGTGCGAGGGAAGGTTTACGAGCAGTACTTC. This codes for CASSQVRGKVYEQYF.